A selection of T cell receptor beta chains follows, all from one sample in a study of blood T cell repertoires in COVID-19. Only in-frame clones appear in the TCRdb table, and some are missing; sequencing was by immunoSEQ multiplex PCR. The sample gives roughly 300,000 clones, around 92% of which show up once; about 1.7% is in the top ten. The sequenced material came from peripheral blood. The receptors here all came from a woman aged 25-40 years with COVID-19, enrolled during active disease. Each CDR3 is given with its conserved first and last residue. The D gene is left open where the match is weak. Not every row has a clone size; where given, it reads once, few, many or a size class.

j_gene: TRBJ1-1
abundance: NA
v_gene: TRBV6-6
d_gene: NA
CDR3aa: CASSYTKGGAFF
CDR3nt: TGTGCCAGCAGTTACACGAAGGGAGGGGCTTTCTTT

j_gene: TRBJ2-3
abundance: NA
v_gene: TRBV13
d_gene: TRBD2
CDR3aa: CASSLAGGDTDTQYF
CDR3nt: TGTGCCAGCAGCTTAGCGGGGGGGGACACAGATACGCAGTATTTT

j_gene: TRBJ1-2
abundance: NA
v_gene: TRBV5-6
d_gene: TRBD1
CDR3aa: CASSDLRDRAYGYTF
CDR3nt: TGTGCCAGCAGCGACCTCCGGGACAGGGCTTATGGCTACACCTTC

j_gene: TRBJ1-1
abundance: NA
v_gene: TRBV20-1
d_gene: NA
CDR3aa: CSGVVNTEAFF
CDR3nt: TGCTCGGGGGTCGTGAACACTGAAGCTTTCTTT

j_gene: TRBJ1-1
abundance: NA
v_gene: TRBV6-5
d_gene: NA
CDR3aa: CASSALGLGTEAFF
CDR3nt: TGTGCCAGCAGCGCTCTTGGGCTTGGCACTGAAGCTTTCTTT

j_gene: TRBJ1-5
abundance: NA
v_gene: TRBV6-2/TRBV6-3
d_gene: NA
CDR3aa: CASSRDNQPQHF
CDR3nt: TGTGCCAGCAGTCGAGATAATCAGCCCCAGCATTTT

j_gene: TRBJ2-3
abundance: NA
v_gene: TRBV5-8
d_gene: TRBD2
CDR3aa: CASSLGTSGGLQGDTQYF
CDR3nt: TGTGCCAGCAGCTTAGGGACTAGCGGGGGACTCCAAGGAGATACGCAGTATTTT

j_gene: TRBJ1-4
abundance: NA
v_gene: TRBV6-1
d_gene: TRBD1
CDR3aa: CASSERDRGYEKLFF
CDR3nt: TGTGCCAGCAGTGAAAGAGACAGGGGATACGAAAAACTGTTTTTT

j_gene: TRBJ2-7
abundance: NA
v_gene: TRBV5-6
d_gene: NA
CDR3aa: CASSLRQGYEQYF
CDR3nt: TGTGCCAGCAGCTTGCGGCAGGGCTACGAGCAGTACTTC

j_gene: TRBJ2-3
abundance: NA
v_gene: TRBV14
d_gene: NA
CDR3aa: CASSPAGRFTDTQYF
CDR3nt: TGTGCCAGCAGCCCAGCCGGCAGGTTCACAGATACGCAGTATTTT

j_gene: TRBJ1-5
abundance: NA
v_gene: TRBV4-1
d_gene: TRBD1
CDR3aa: CASSQDGDRSNQPQHF
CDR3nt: TGCGCCAGCAGCCAAGACGGGGACAGGAGCAATCAGCCCCAGCATTTT

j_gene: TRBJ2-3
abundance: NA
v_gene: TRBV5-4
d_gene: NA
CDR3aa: CASSSQGRYTDTQYF
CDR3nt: TGTGCCAGCAGCTCCCAGGGGCGATACACAGATACGCAGTATTTT

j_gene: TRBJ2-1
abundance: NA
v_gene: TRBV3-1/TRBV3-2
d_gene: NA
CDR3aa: CASSQIRPPGYNEQFF
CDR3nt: TGTGCCAGCAGCCAAATCCGCCCCCCCGGTTACAATGAGCAGTTCTTC

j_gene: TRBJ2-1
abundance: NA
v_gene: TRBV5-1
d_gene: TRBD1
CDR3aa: CASSIAGGQSGQFF
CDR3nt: TGCGCCAGCAGCATAGCAGGGGGCCAATCGGGGCAGTTCTTC

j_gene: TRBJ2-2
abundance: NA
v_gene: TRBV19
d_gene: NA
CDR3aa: CASSITVSNTGELFF
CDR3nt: TGTGCCAGTAGTATTACTGTTTCGAACACCGGGGAGCTGTTTTTT

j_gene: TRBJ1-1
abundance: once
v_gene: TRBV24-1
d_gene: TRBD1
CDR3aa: CATRDRGSNTEAFF
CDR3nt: TGTGCCACCAGGGACAGGGGATCGAACACTGAAGCTTTCTTT

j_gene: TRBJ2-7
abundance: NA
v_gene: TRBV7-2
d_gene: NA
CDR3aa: CASSFPTSSYEQYF
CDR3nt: TGTGCCAGCAGCTTCCCCACAAGCTCCTACGAGCAGTACTTC

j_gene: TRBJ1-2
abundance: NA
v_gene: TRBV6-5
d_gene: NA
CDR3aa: CASRSLAGASYGYTF
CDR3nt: TGTGCCAGCAGATCCCTCGCAGGGGCCAGCTATGGCTACACCTTC

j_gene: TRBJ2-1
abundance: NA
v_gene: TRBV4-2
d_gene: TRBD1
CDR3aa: CASSQGAGQGAADEQFF
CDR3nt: TGTGCCAGCAGCCAAGGTGCGGGACAGGGGGCGGCTGATGAGCAGTTCTTC

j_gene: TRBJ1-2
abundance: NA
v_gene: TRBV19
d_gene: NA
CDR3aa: CASSIRDTLVGGYTF
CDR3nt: TGTGCCAGTAGTATCCGGGACACCCTTGTGGGTGGCTACACCTTC